The next 27 T cell receptor beta chains were all read from a single sample in a study of blood T cell repertoires in COVID-19. Here immunoSEQ multiplex PCR was the method, and the copy in TCRdb shows in-frame clones only, minus some. The sample lists around 190,000 clones, about four fifths occurring once. The material sequenced was peripheral blood. These TCRs come from a woman between 35 and 50 years old with COVID-19, enrolled during active disease.

The chain joins TRBV3-1 (or the pseudogene TRBV3-2) to TRBJ1-2; weak D call: TRBD1 (5 bases). Trimming took off 3 bases at V and 4 bases at J, with 15 bases between the two ends. The CDR3 spans 15 residues. In germline, CDR1 is LGHDT, CDR2 YNNKEL (reference sequence). CDR3 bases: TGTGCCAGCAGCCAGGCAGGGAGGCGGATCTATGGCTACACCTTC. It codes for CASSQAGRRIYGYTF.

The chain combines TRBV28 with TRBJ1-4; TRBD1 aligns across 10 bases. Germline V gene data show CDR1 as MDHEN and CDR2 as SYDVKM. Unmatched junction bases numbered 10, after V lost 8 bases and J lost 10 bases. The CDR3 totals 14 residues. CDR3 loop: CASGRDRGGGKLFF. The DNA for the CDR3 is TGTGCCAGCGGAAGGGACAGGGGAGGAGGAAAACTGTTTTTT.

The CDR3 DNA reads as TGTGCCAGCAGCCAGAGAGGGGGGGCGTCCTACGAGCAGTACTTC. It specifies CASSQRGGASYEQYF. The chain links TRBV14 to TRBJ2-7; TRBD2 is a possible D gene (7 bases). V was clipped by 3 bases and J by 1 base, with 13 bases between them. The CDR3 has 15 residues. Germline-derived CDR1 and CDR2 are SGHDN and FVKESK. Complete variable domain (other parts from reference TRBV14 and TRBJ2-7): EAGVTQFPSHSVIEKGQTVTLRCDPISGHDNLYWYRRVMGKEIKFLLHFVKESKQDESGMPNNRFLAERTGGTYSTLKVQPAELEDSGVYFCASSQRGGASYEQYFGPGTRLTVT.

The CDR3 is CASRGGQGNQPQHF. CDR3 nucleotides: TGTGCCAGCAGGGGGGGACAGGGTAATCAGCCCCAGCATTTT. This chain connects TRBV6-4 to TRBJ1-5, with 9 positions matching TRBD1. CDR3 size: 14 residues. From germline, CDR1 is MRHNA and CDR2 SNTAGT. With V trimmed by 6 bases and J by 4 bases, 4 bases remained unmatched.

This chain uses TRBV5-8 with TRBJ2-1; a possible D gene is TRBD1 (5 bases). Trimming took off 5 bases at V and 15 bases at J, with 27 bases between the two ends. Germline CDR1 reads SGHTS; CDR2 reads YDEGEE. CDR3 size: 15 residues. CDR3 in DNA: TGTGCCAGCAGTACTGCAGGGAATTGGCCCGTAGGCGGGTTCTTC. Translation: CASSTAGNWPVGGFF.

V usage is TRBV11-1 and J usage is TRBJ1-1; 7 bases are a match to TRBD1. Trimming removed 5 bases from V and 3 bases from J; junction bases left unmatched: 9. Germline V lookup: CDR1 SGHAT, CDR2 FQDESV (reference sequence). The CDR3 spans 15 residues. CDR3 DNA: TGTGCCAGCAGCCAACGACAGGGTCCGGACACTGAAGCTTTCTTT. Translated, it gives CASSQRQGPDTEAFF.

CDR3 sequence: CASRVPGGSYGYTF. The CDR3 bases are TGTGCCAGCAGGGTACCAGGGGGATCCTATGGCTACACCTTC. This chain joins TRBV6-5 and TRBJ1-2; 7 nucleotides agree with TRBD1. There are 14 residues in the CDR3. Germline CDR1 reads MNHEY; CDR2 reads SVGAGI. V was clipped by 6 bases and J by 4 bases; unmatched bases: 8.

The chain uses TRBV12-3 or TRBV12-4 and TRBJ2-3; D might be TRBD2 (6 bases). The CDR3 consists of 13 residues. Trimming removed 4 bases from V and 4 bases from J, with 9 bases in between. The CDR3 nucleotides read TGTGCCAGCAGTTCGGGACTCCCAGATACGCAGTATTTT. Translating it yields CASSSGLPDTQYF.

The chain employs TRBV6-1 and TRBJ2-3; maybe TRBD1 (6 bases). The CDR3 covers 18 residues. V dropped 3 bases and J dropped 6 bases, with 25 bases sitting between them. CDR1 MNHNS and CDR2 SASEGT come from the germline V gene. Written as DNA, the CDR3 is TGTGCCAGCAGTGAGCCCGCCACCACAGGGTTTGTGTCGGATACGCAGTATTTT. Amino acids: CASSEPATTGFVSDTQYF.

The chain employs TRBV5-1 and TRBJ2-5, with 12 bases identical to TRBD1. CDR1 is SGHRS, CDR2 YFSETQ, per germline. The length of the CDR3 is 16 residues. The V and J ends lost 5 bases and 6 bases, in that order; junction bases with no gene match: 11. The CDR3 DNA reads as TGCGCCAGCAGATTTAGAGGGACAGGGGGCATCCAGACCCAGTACTTC. Translating it yields CASRFRGTGGIQTQYF.

The CDR3 DNA reads as TGCGCCAGCAGCTTCTCTTATACCCCCACCAAGGGTGCTACGGGATCACCCCTCCACTTT. As protein: CASSFSYTPTKGATGSPLHF. This sequence joins TRBV4-1 and TRBJ1-6; unclear D gene. Germline CDR1 MGHRA, CDR2 YSYEKL. CDR3 length equals 20 residues. V shed 5 bases and J shed 10 bases, with 33 bases lying between them.

The chain uses TRBV6-5 and TRBJ2-1, with TRBD2 identical over 9 bases. CDR1 and CDR2 from the germline V gene are MNHEY and SVGAGI. The V segment lost 8 bases and the J segment 5 bases; nucleotides outside the gene matches: 10. CDR3 length: 15 amino acids. The CDR3 nucleotides are TGTGCCAGCGGAGGTGCTAGCGGGGTTGACAATGAGCAGTTCTTC. Its translation is CASGGASGVDNEQFF.

In its sample, this clone is medium-sized. The V and J genes are TRBV30 and TRBJ1-6; D is ambiguous. This CDR3 has 13 residues. Between the trimmed V and J ends, which lost 0 bases and 5 bases, there was a span of 5 bases. Looked up from germline, CDR1 is GTSNPN and CDR2 is SVGIG (reference sequence). The CDR3 DNA reads as TGTGCCTGGAGTGTACACAATAATTCACCCCTCCACTTT. Residues: CAWSVHNNSPLHF.

This clone was observed a few times. This chain links TRBV25-1 with TRBJ1-2; 9 positions agree with TRBD1. Trimming took 4 bases from V and 5 from J; bases not matched to a gene: 8. CDR1 is MGHDK and CDR2 is SYGVNS in the germline V gene. The CDR3 is 15 residues long. The DNA of the CDR3 is TGTGCCAGCAGTGGTTATGCGGACAGGGGTTATGGCTACACCTTC. Translation gives CASSGYADRGYGYTF.

This clone has a single count. The genes are TRBV7-6 and TRBJ2-2; D might be TRBD1 (6 bases). Trimming took 5 bases from V and 1 from J, leaving 14 bases between them. This CDR3 contains 16 residues. The germline V gene has CDR1 SGHVS and CDR2 FNYEAQ. The DNA for the CDR3 is TGTGCCAGCAGCGGGCAGACAGGCCAGAACACCGGGGAGCTGTTTTTT. This gives the protein CASSGQTGQNTGELFF.

The chain carries TRBV28 and TRBJ2-7; 8 bases are a match to TRBD1. After removal of 8 bases from V and 3 bases from J, the junction contained 9 bases not matched to a gene. CDR3 length: 14 amino acids. CDR1 and CDR2 from the germline V gene are MDHEN and SYDVKM. CDR3 sequence: CASFPGQEDYEQYF. The CDR3 DNA reads as TGTGCCAGCTTCCCGGGACAGGAAGACTACGAGCAGTACTTC.

The gene calls are TRBV5-1 and TRBJ2-5; 10 bases agree with TRBD2. CDR1 is SGHRS and CDR2 is YFSETQ in the germline V gene. The CDR3 is made up of 18 amino acids. V lost 3 bases, J lost 1 base, and 12 bases stayed unmatched. The CDR3 sequence is CASSSPTGRTSGQETQYF. DNA of the CDR3: TGCGCCAGCAGCTCCCCGACGGGTCGGACTAGCGGCCAAGAGACCCAGTACTTC.

This sequence joins TRBV18 and TRBJ2-7; the match to TRBD2 covers 7 bases. The germline gives CDR1 KGHSH, CDR2 LQKENI. This CDR3 contains 15 residues. The junction had 9 bases not matched to a gene; V was cut back by 3 bases and J by 4 bases. The CDR3 DNA is TGTGCCAGCTCACCGGATCTAGCGGTCTTGTACGAGCAGTACTTC. Its translation: CASSPDLAVLYEQYF.

This clone occurred a few times. The chain has TRBV18 and TRBJ1-2; D not resolved. Germline V gene sequence: CDR1 KGHSH, CDR2 LQKENI. V was trimmed by 3 bases and J by 5 bases, leaving 10 bases between them. There are 13 residues in the CDR3. The CDR3 sequence: CASSPDYGYGYTF. CDR3 sequence (DNA): TGTGCCAGCTCACCTGATTACGGGTATGGCTACACCTTC.

The chain has TRBV7-6 and TRBJ2-1, with 8 bases fitting TRBD1. Germline V gives CDR1 SGHVS, CDR2 FNYEAQ. The CDR3 is 17 amino acids. V was clipped by 5 bases and J by 6 bases; unmatched bases: 15. The CDR3 region is CASSLSSQGEVGNEQFF. The CDR3 DNA reads TGTGCCAGCAGCCTCAGCTCACAGGGGGAGGTAGGCAATGAGCAGTTCTTC.

This clone was observed once. CDR3 protein: CASNTGYEKLFF. For the CDR3, the DNA is TGTGCCAGTAACACAGGGTATGAAAAACTGTTTTTT. The V gene is TRBV19, the J gene TRBJ1-4; the D gene is possibly TRBD1 (6 bases). CDR3 size: 12 residues. CDR1 is LNHDA and CDR2 is SQIVND in the germline V gene (reference sequence). Trimming shortened V by 7 bases and J by 6 bases, and 9 bases separated the two germline ends.

The V gene is TRBV9, the J gene TRBJ2-2, with 9 bases matching TRBD1. Germline V gene data show CDR1 as SGDLS and CDR2 as YYNGEE. The CDR3 contains 19 residues. V shed 1 base and J 7 bases; nucleotides not matched to a gene: 17. CDR3 DNA sequence: TGTGCCAGCAGCGTATCCCTGTGGCGGGACAGGGTGACGGGCGGGGAGCTGTTTTTT. Residues: CASSVSLWRDRVTGGELFF.

The chain recombines TRBV12-5 with TRBJ2-5; TRBD1 aligns across 7 bases. Trimming cost V 1 base and J 0 bases; bases outside gene matches: 8. This CDR3 comprises 17 residues. Looked up from germline, CDR1 is LGHNT and CDR2 is FRNRAP. CDR3 residues: CASGLGKQGLYQETQYF. CDR3 DNA: TGTGCTAGTGGTTTGGGGAAACAGGGGTTGTACCAAGAGACCCAGTACTTC. The whole variable domain, remainder taken from reference TRBV12-5 and TRBJ2-5, is DARVTQTPRHKVTEMGQEVTMRCQPILGHNTVFWYRQTMMQGLELLAYFRNRAPLDDSGMPKDRFSAEMPDATLATLKIQPSEPRDSAVYFCASGLGKQGLYQETQYFGPGTRLLVL.

The genes are TRBV7-9 and TRBJ1-4; D unresolved. The germline CDR1 and CDR2 sequences are SEHNR and FQNEAQ (reference sequence). The CDR3 sequence is 15 residues long. With 4 bases removed from V and 8 bases from J, the gap between germline ends came to 17 bases. The CDR3 DNA follows: TGTGCCAGCAGCTATTTTTTTGTGGGCGAAGAAAAACTGTTTTTT. Encoded protein: CASSYFFVGEEKLFF.

CDR3 sequence: CASSPPGTMNTEAFF. In DNA, the CDR3 is TGTGCCAGCAGCCCACCCGGGACTATGAACACTGAAGCTTTCTTT. The chain combines TRBV11-2 with TRBJ1-1; D is possibly TRBD1 (5 bases). CDR3 length: 15 amino acids. CDR1 SGHAT and CDR2 FQNNGV come from the germline V gene. Trimming removed 5 bases from V and 0 bases from J, with 13 bases in between.

This chain joins TRBV2 and TRBJ1-2; D ambiguous. The CDR3 extends over 14 amino acids. From germline, CDR1 is SNHLY and CDR2 FYNNEI. The V gene lost 4 bases and the J gene lost 2 bases, with 11 bases spanning the gap. The CDR3: CASSANAPNYGYTF. Here the CDR3 DNA reads TGTGCCAGCAGTGCCAACGCGCCCAACTATGGCTACACCTTC.

About this clone: This sample includes further DNA sequences coding for the same CDR3. The rearrangement joins TRBV6-4 to TRBJ1-1; D possibly corresponds to TRBD1 (5 bases). This CDR3 comprises 13 residues. Germline V gene data show CDR1 as MRHNA and CDR2 as SNTAGT. V was pared by 2 bases and J by 1 base, with 5 bases between. The CDR3 here is CASSDRGNTEAFF. The CDR3, as DNA: TGTGCCAGCAGTGACAGGGGGAACACTGAAGCTTTCTTT.